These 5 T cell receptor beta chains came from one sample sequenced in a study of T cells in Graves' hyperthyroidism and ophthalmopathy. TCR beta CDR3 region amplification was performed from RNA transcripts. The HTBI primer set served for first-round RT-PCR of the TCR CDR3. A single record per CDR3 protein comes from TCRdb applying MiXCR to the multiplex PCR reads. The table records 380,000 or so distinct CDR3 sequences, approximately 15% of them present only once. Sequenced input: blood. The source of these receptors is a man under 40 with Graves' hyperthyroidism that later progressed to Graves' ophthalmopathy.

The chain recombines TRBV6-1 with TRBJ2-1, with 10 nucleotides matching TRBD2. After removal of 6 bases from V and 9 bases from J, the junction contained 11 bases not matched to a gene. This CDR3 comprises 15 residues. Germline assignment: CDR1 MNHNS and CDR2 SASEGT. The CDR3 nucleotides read TGTGCCAGCAGCCAAGAGAGCGGGGGGGCCCGTGAGCAGTTCTTC. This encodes CASSQESGGAREQFF.

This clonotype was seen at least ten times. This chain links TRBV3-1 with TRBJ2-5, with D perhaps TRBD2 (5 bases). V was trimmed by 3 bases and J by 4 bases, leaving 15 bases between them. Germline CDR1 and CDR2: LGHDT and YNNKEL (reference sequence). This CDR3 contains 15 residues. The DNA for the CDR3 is TGTGCCAGCAGCCAGGAGGTCGATCCAGGAGAGACCCAGTACTTC. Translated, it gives CASSQEVDPGETQYF.

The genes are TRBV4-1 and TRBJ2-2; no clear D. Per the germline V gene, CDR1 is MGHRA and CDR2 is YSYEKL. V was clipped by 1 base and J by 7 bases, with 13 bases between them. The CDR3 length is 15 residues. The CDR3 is CASSQVRTAGGELFF. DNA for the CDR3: TGCGCCAGCAGCCAAGTCCGTACAGCCGGCGGGGAGCTGTTTTTT.

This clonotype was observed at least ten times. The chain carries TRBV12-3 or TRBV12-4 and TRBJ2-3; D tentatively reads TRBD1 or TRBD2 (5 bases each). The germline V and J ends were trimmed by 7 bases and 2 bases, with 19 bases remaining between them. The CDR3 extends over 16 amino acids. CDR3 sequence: CASTPRGTVITDTQYF. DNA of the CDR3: TGTGCCAGCACCCCGAGGGGCACTGTCATCACAGATACGCAGTATTTT.

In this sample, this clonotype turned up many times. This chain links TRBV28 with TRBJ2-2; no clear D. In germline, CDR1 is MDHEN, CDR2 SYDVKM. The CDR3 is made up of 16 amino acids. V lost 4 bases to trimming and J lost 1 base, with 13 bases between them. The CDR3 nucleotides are TGTGCCAGCAGTTCCCCTGGGCAGCAGAACACCGGGGAGCTGTTTTTT. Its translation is CASSSPGQQNTGELFF.